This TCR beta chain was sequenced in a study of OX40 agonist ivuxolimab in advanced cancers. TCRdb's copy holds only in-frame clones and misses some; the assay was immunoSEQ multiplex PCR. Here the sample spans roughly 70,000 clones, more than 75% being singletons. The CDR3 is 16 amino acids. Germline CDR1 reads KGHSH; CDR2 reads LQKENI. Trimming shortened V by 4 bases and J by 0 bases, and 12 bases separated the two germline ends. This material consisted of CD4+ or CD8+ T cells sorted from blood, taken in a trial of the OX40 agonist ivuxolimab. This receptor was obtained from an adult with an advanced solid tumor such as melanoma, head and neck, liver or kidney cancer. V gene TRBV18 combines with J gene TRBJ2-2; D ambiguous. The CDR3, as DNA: TGTGCCAGCTCACAGCTCGCTATCACGAACACCGGGGAGCTGTTTTTT. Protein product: CASSQLAITNTGELFF.